These 11 T cell receptor beta chains were sequenced from one sample in a study of T cell responses to AZD1222 COVID-19 vaccine. Profiled with immunoSEQ multiplex PCR; TCRdb holds only in-frame clones, not every one. This table has fewer than 70,000 clones, roughly nine tenths appearing once. Specimen: peripheral blood, collected 28 days after the second AZD1222 dose. These receptors all stem from an adult who received the AZD1222 COVID-19 vaccine.

The rearrangement links TRBV6-1 to TRBJ1-3; D call uncertain. The CDR3 covers 16 residues. The V end was cut by 5 bases, the J end by 4 bases, with 18 bases between. The germline V gene has CDR1 MNHNS and CDR2 SASEGT. Here the CDR3 DNA reads TGTGCCAGCAGTCAAGAGTCCCTCCGCCGCGGAAACACCATATATTTT. The encoded protein is CASSQESLRRGNTIYF.

The chain joins TRBV15 to TRBJ2-2; D possibly corresponds to TRBD1 (5 bases). This CDR3 is built from 16 residues. The V end lost 7 bases, the J end lost 1 base, and 16 bases lay between the germline ends. Germline-derived CDR1 and CDR2 are LNHNV and YYDKDF (reference sequence). The CDR3 DNA reads TGTGCCACCAACACCCAAGGGGTCAGGAACACCGGGGAGCTGTTTTTT. Translated, it gives CATNTQGVRNTGELFF.

V usage is TRBV28 and J usage is TRBJ1-2, with TRBD1 as a possible D gene (6 bases). This CDR3 is 14 amino acids long. Germline values: CDR1 MDHEN, CDR2 SYDVKM. V was trimmed by 6 bases and J by 4 bases, leaving 15 bases between them. CDR3 sequence: CASSRQGGGYGYTF. The CDR3 DNA reads as TGTGCCAGCAGCCGACAAGGGGGGGGCTATGGCTACACCTTC.

V and J are TRBV4-3 and TRBJ1-2; D is ambiguous. V was shortened by 1 base and J by 2 bases, with 14 bases between the two germline ends. The germline gives CDR1 LGHNA, CDR2 YSLEER. The CDR3 contains 16 residues. The CDR3 here is CASSQGGGRTNYGYTF. The DNA of the CDR3 is TGCGCCAGCAGCCAAGGAGGTGGAAGGACCAACTATGGCTACACCTTC.

The V gene is TRBV11-2, the J gene TRBJ1-5; D uncertain. Germline V CDR1 and CDR2: SGHAT, FQNNGV. The CDR3 is 14 residues long. Trimming left V 1 base short and J 0 bases short, with 4 bases between. The CDR3 is CASSLGSSNQPQHF. The DNA of the CDR3 is TGTGCCAGCAGCTTAGGTTCTAGCAATCAGCCCCAGCATTTT.

The chain links TRBV9 to TRBJ1-2, with D uncertain. CDR3 size: 15 residues. CDR1 SGDLS and CDR2 YYNGEE come from the germline V gene. V gave up 0 bases and J gave up 5 bases, with 14 bases separating them. The CDR3 loop is CASSVGNPRQYGYTF. For the CDR3, the DNA is TGTGCCAGCAGCGTAGGGAACCCCCGGCAGTATGGCTACACCTTC.

The chain links TRBV27 to TRBJ1-2; the D gene is possibly TRBD1 (5 bases). The CDR3 spans 12 residues. Trimming stripped 6 bases from V and 9 bases from J, with 14 bases between. Germline lookup yields CDR1 MNHEY and CDR2 SMNVEV (reference sequence). In DNA, the CDR3 is TGTGCCAGCAGGGGGCTGGGGAGAAGCTACACCTTC. Encoded protein: CASRGLGRSYTF.

This rearrangement joins TRBV7-2 to TRBJ1-6, with no clear D. The ends were cut back, 4 bases at V and 9 bases at J, with 16 bases in the middle. Germline V CDR1 and CDR2: SGHTA, FQGNSA. This CDR3 region has 15 residues. DNA of the CDR3: TGTGCCAGCAGCTCCCCTCTCACGGGGTCTTCACCCCTCCACTTT. Translation gives CASSSPLTGSSPLHF.

This chain uses TRBV4-2 with TRBJ1-2, with D maybe TRBD1 (5 bases). V lost 4 bases and J 3 bases, leaving 18 bases between the germline ends. The germline CDR1 and CDR2 sequences are LGHNA and YNFKEQ. This CDR3 is built from 16 residues. DNA of the CDR3: TGTGCCAGCAGCCCCGGACAACTTAGGGGTCACTATGGCTACACCTTC. This gives the protein CASSPGQLRGHYGYTF.

The chain links TRBV4-1 to TRBJ2-1; D may be TRBD2 (5 bases). Deletions cut 0 bases from V and 0 bases from J, with 15 bases between. This CDR3 spans 18 amino acids. Germline assignment: CDR1 MGHRA and CDR2 YSYEKL. In DNA, the CDR3 is TGCGCCAGCAGCCAAGAAGGGAGTCTGTCTAGCTCCTACAATGAGCAGTTCTTC. Its translation: CASSQEGSLSSSYNEQFF.

This clone was recorded a few times. The CDR3 DNA reads TGTGCCAGCAGCTTAGCCCGGGATCAGCCCCAGCATTTT. Protein sequence: CASSLARDQPQHF. The chain joins TRBV7-2 to TRBJ1-5; no clear D gene. Germline loops: CDR1 SGHTA, CDR2 FQGNSA. CDR3 size: 13 residues. Trimming removed 0 bases at V and 5 bases at J, with 5 bases between.